This TCR beta chain came from a study of blood T cell repertoires in COVID-19. Looking at the study overall: Researchers got acute and convalescent COVID-19 samples from the United States, Italy and Spain. T cells, B-cell-depleted T cells, or PBMCs supplied cDNA or gDNA.

This CDR3 region has 15 residues. Germline loops: CDR1 SNHLY, CDR2 FYNNEI. The V gene lost 9 bases and the J gene lost 0 bases, with 12 bases spanning the gap. Per the original methods: Scientists estimated how many nucleated cells there were by amplifying reference gene primers. Some clones are missing from TCRdb's copy, which holds only in-frame ones; the method was immunoSEQ multiplex PCR. The V and J calls and clone size come from that table; D and trimming were worked out from the DNA. The sample lists about 71,000 clones, less than 95% occurring once. The genes are TRBV2 and TRBJ2-6; D possibly corresponds to TRBD1 (6 bases). The TCR comes from a woman aged 18 to 35 with acute or convalescent COVID-19. The source material was peripheral blood. CDR3 DNA: TGTGCCAGTCGACAGGAGAACTCTGGGGCCAACGTCCTGACTTTC. Its protein product is CASRQENSGANVLTF. The complete variable domain, with remaining parts taken from reference TRBV2 and TRBJ2-6, reads EPEVTQTPSHQVTQMGQEVILRCVPISNHLYFYWYRQILGQKVEFLVSFYNNEISEKSEIFDDQFSVERPDGSNFTLKIRSTKLEDSAMYFCASRQENSGANVLTFGAGSRLTVL.